These T cell receptor beta chains were read from a single sample in a study of T cells after yellow fever vaccination. Each CDR3 protein gets one entry after TCRdb re-called the 5' RACE reads with MiXCR. Counted here are about 370,000 distinct CDR3 sequences, 11% occurring once; the ten biggest clones make up about 17%. The sample in question was PBMCs, obtained on the day of the first yellow fever vaccination. The receptors here all came from a man in his late teens or twenties who received the YFV17D yellow fever vaccine. The CDR3 runs from the conserved cysteine through the conserved F or W. Fields, in order: V gene, J gene, clone size, D gene, CDR3 protein, CDR3 DNA. D genes are given only for firm matches. Not every row has a clone size; where given, it reads once, few, many or a size class.

V: TRBV4-3; J: TRBJ2-1; size: few; D: TRBD2; CDR3: CASSLAGGEQFF; DNA: TGCGCCAGCTCCCTAGCGGGGGGTGAGCAGTTCTTC
V: TRBV7-7; J: TRBJ2-1; size: many; D: TRBD2; CDR3: CASRPAGGGLNEQFF; DNA: TGTGCTAGCAGACCCGCCGGGGGGGGCCTCAATGAGCAGTTCTTC
V: TRBV2; J: TRBJ2-5; size: .; D: .; CDR3: CASSVGQGQETQYF; DNA: TGTGCCAGCAGCGTGGGGCAGGGACAAGAGACCCAGTACTTC
V: TRBV10-2; J: TRBJ1-2; size: .; D: .; CDR3: CASRLTVDNYGYTF; DNA: TGCGCCAGCAGATTGACAGTGGATAACTATGGCTACACCTTC
V: TRBV6-5; J: TRBJ1-5; size: few; D: .; CDR3: CASSYSLPVLDQPQHF; DNA: TGTGCCAGCAGTTACTCGCTCCCGGTCCTGGATCAGCCCCAGCATTTT
V: TRBV20-1; J: TRBJ2-5; size: .; D: .; CDR3: CSAEIMETQYF; DNA: TGCAGTGCGGAGATTATGGAGACCCAGTACTTC
V: TRBV5-5; J: TRBJ2-1; size: few; D: .; CDR3: CASSLLGPGYYNEQFF; DNA: TGTGCCAGCAGCTTGTTGGGGCCAGGCTACTACAATGAGCAGTTCTTC
V: TRBV4-3; J: TRBJ2-1; size: .; D: .; CDR3: CASSQEQGSGEQFF; DNA: TGCGCCAGCAGCCAAGAGCAGGGATCTGGGGAGCAGTTCTTC
V: TRBV7-8; J: TRBJ2-2; size: .; D: .; CDR3: CASSPRLGIGKNGELFF; DNA: TGTGCCAGCAGCCCCCGACTCGGGATTGGGAAAAACGGGGAGCTGTTTTTT
V: TRBV12-3/TRBV12-4; J: TRBJ2-3; size: few; D: TRBD1; CDR3: CASINPDRGTDTQYF; DNA: TGTGCCAGCATTAACCCGGACAGGGGCACAGATACGCAGTATTTT
V: TRBV5-5; J: TRBJ1-2; size: many; D: .; CDR3: CASSLGGRYGYTF; DNA: TGTGCCAGCAGCTTGGGGGGACGCTATGGCTACACCTTC
V: TRBV7-9; J: TRBJ1-5; size: few; D: .; CDR3: CASSLALSNQPQHF; DNA: TGTGCCAGCAGCTTAGCGCTCAGTAATCAGCCCCAGCATTTT
V: TRBV25-1; J: TRBJ2-3; size: few; D: .; CDR3: CASSEYGQAADTDTQYF; DNA: TGTGCCAGCAGTGAATATGGGCAGGCGGCTGACACAGATACGCAGTATTTT
V: TRBV12-3/TRBV12-4; J: TRBJ2-7; size: many; D: TRBD1; CDR3: CASSYGTAYEQYF; DNA: TGTGCCAGCAGCTACGGGACAGCCTACGAGCAGTACTTC
V: TRBV7-9; J: TRBJ1-2; size: few; D: .; CDR3: CASSSWGVSTYGYTF; DNA: TGTGCCAGCAGCTCCTGGGGGGTATCCACCTATGGCTACACCTTC
V: TRBV10-3; J: TRBJ1-1; size: few; D: .; CDR3: CAISVLGGTEAFF; DNA: TGTGCCATCAGTGTTTTAGGAGGCACTGAAGCTTTCTTT
V: TRBV7-2; J: TRBJ2-5; size: .; D: TRBD2; CDR3: CASSLRRGAAARETQYF; DNA: TGTGCCAGCAGCTTAAGGCGGGGGGCCGCGGCTCGCGAGACCCAGTACTTC
V: TRBV6-1; J: TRBJ1-5; size: few; D: TRBD1; CDR3: CASRPQGSSNQPQHF; DNA: TGTGCCAGCAGACCACAGGGGTCGAGCAATCAGCCCCAGCATTTT
V: TRBV11-3; J: TRBJ2-3; size: few; D: TRBD1; CDR3: CASSLNGQGPNTDTQYF; DNA: TGTGCCAGCAGCTTAAACGGACAGGGGCCAAACACAGATACGCAGTATTTT
V: TRBV5-1; J: TRBJ2-5; size: .; D: .; CDR3: CASSLAREKETQYF; DNA: TGCGCCAGCAGCTTGGCCCGGGAGAAAGAGACCCAGTACTTC
V: TRBV3-1; J: TRBJ2-3; size: .; D: TRBD2; CDR3: CASSHSGGSSDTQYF; DNA: TGTGCCAGCAGCCATAGCGGGGGGAGTTCAGATACGCAGTATTTT
V: TRBV10-2; J: TRBJ2-1; size: few; D: .; CDR3: CASSEGLNYNEQFF; DNA: TGCGCCAGCAGTGAGGGGTTAAACTACAATGAGCAGTTCTTC
V: TRBV15; J: TRBJ2-3; size: .; D: .; CDR3: CATSRPRGSGTDTQYF; DNA: TGTGCCACCAGCAGGCCCCGCGGAAGCGGCACAGATACGCAGTATTTT
V: TRBV4-3; J: TRBJ2-2; size: .; D: TRBD1; CDR3: CASSQVTGDTGELFF; DNA: TGCGCCAGCAGCCAAGTCACAGGGGACACCGGGGAGCTGTTTTTT
V: TRBV4-3; J: TRBJ2-2; size: few; D: TRBD2; CDR3: CASSAHLAGGPELFF; DNA: TGCGCCAGCAGCGCGCATCTAGCGGGGGGGCCGGAGCTGTTTTTT